Reported below is one T cell receptor beta chain. The V gene lost 3 bases and the J gene lost 5 bases, with 17 bases spanning the gap. The CDR3 is 15 amino acids. CDR1 MNHEY and CDR2 SVGEGT come from the germline V gene. This entry is derived from a study of patients and donors after allogeneic stem cell transplantation. Each CDR3 protein gets one entry after TCRdb re-called the RT-PCR reads with MiXCR. This sample has roughly 940,000 distinct CDR3 sequences, with approximately 18% found just once. The chain joins TRBV6-2 or TRBV6-3 to TRBJ2-7; D may be TRBD2 (6 bases). This receptor was identified in a human donor who was either an allogeneic HSCT recipient or a stem cell or donor lymphocyte infusion donor (not recorded which). It is not recorded whose cells these are; they may come from a transplant donor. The sample was blood, either unsorted or a sorted T cell fraction (not recorded which). CDR3 protein: CASSYRRDAFDEQYF. CDR3 bases: TGTGCCAGCAGTTATAGGAGGGACGCCTTCGACGAGCAGTACTTC.